The 11 T cell receptor beta chains below come from one sample, sequenced in a study of blood T cells in healthy people across ages (dated by TCRdb to about 2015). The library was made by 5' RACE. The reads were generated on an Illumina HiSeq 2500. A second PCR of roughly 7 to 11 cycles was run with a J-beta primer mix and a sample-barcoded 5' primer. The raw public data were reprocessed by TCRdb itself: fastp quality trimming at Q25, MiXCR clonotype calling, in-frame beta chains only. One record per CDR3 amino acid sequence lists the most common genes and DNA. Recorded for this sample are 1.5 million to 2 million distinct CDR3 sequences; roughly 27% of them occurred a single time. Of the sample, roughly 8.2% is held by the ten largest clones. The specimen was blood. These receptor sequences come from a woman in her 30s in good health.

A few counts support this clonotype. The chain is built from TRBV7-9 and TRBJ1-2, with a weak D call TRBD1 (6 bases). Germline CDR1 is SEHNR and CDR2 is FQNEAQ (reference sequence). The V end lost 1 base, the J end lost 4 bases, and 13 bases lay between the germline ends. The CDR3 is made up of 15 amino acids. The DNA for the CDR3 is TGTGCCAGCAGCTTAGGTCGGGACAACTCCTATGGCTACACCTTC. Protein: CASSLGRDNSYGYTF.

This clonotype was recorded a few times. This rearrangement joins TRBV24-1 to TRBJ2-3, with D perhaps matching TRBD1 (6 bases). V gave up 5 bases and J gave up 7 bases, with 12 bases separating them. The germline CDR1 and CDR2 sequences are KGHDR and SFDVKD. This CDR3 has 13 amino acids. The CDR3 DNA reads as TGTGCCACCAGTGTGGGGGCGCAGAATACGCAGTATTTT. It yields the protein CATSVGAQNTQYF.

On this clonotype itself: One junction end does not reproduce the germline sequence, and a read error may be involved. The CDR3 here is CASSPPQRGPSFFYGYIF. The CDR3 nucleotides read TGTGCCAGCAGCCCCCCCCAACGGGGACCCAGTTTCTTCTATGGCTACATCTTC. The chain employs TRBV5-6 and TRBJ1-2; D possibly corresponds to TRBD1 (5 bases). The CDR3 runs 18 residues. The V gene's germline CDR1 is SGHDT and CDR2 YYEEEE. The whole variable domain, filled in from reference TRBV5-6 and TRBJ1-2, reads DAGVTQSPTHLIKTRGQQVTLRCSPKSGHDTVSWYQQALGQGPQFIFQYYEEEERQRGNFPDRFSGHQFPNYSSELNVNALLLGDSALYLCASSPPQRGPSFFYGYIFGSGTRLTVV.

This clonotype occurred many times. The genes are TRBV29-1 and TRBJ2-1; D ambiguous. Looked up from germline, CDR1 is SQVTM and CDR2 is ANQGSEA. The CDR3 has 9 residues. V was pared by 4 bases and J by 6 bases, with 1 base between. The CDR3 DNA reads as TGCAGCGTTGTCAATGAGCAGTTCTTC. It specifies CSVVNEQFF.

The genes are TRBV24-1 and TRBJ1-2, with D possibly TRBD1 on 5 matching bases. Per the germline V gene, CDR1 is KGHDR and CDR2 is SFDVKD. V gave up 2 bases and J gave up 6 bases, with 12 bases separating them. The CDR3 extends over 14 amino acids. This CDR3 is CATSDSGTADGYTF. The CDR3 DNA follows: TGTGCCACCAGTGATTCGGGGACGGCGGATGGCTACACCTTC.

This clonotype has just a few counts. The rearrangement joins TRBV5-1 to TRBJ2-5, with 13 nucleotides matching TRBD2. The CDR3 has 17 amino acids. Germline V gene sequence: CDR1 SGHRS, CDR2 YFSETQ. J was trimmed by 3 bases and V by 7 bases; bases with no gene match: 12. In nucleotides, the CDR3 is TGCGCCAGCGCCCTTCCCGGGACTAGCGGGACCAAAGAGACCCAGTACTTC. Encoded protein: CASALPGTSGTKETQYF.

A note on this clonotype: Mismatch with germline at one junction end may stem from a read error. CDR3: CARSSDPGPFLTPLHF. As DNA, the CDR3 is TGTGCCCGCAGCTCAGATCCGGGACCCTTTTTGACACCCCTCCACTTT. The chain links TRBV7-2 to TRBJ1-6, with D possibly matching TRBD1 (5 bases). The CDR3 covers 16 residues. Germline V gives CDR1 SGHTA, CDR2 FQGNSA.

On this clonotype: One junction end disagrees with the germline gene, perhaps due to a read error. The gene calls are TRBV4-3 and TRBJ2-3; TRBD2 matches at 10 bases. Per germline, CDR1 LGHNA and CDR2 YSLEER. This CDR3 contains 16 residues. The DNA of the CDR3 is TGCACCAGCAGCCCTAGACTAGCGGGTGACACAGACACGCAGTATTTT. Amino acids: CTSSPRLAGDTDTQYF.

In its sample, this clonotype was seen a few times. The chain employs TRBV4-3 and TRBJ1-1; the match to TRBD1 covers 7 bases. In germline, CDR1 is LGHNA, CDR2 YSLEER. The CDR3 is 16 residues long. V lost 1 base to trimming and J lost 0 bases; unmatched junction nucleotides: 5. The CDR3: CASSQGDSLVNTEAFF. The CDR3, as DNA: TGCGCCAGCAGCCAAGGGGACAGCCTAGTGAACACTGAAGCTTTCTTT.

The gene calls are TRBV15 and TRBJ2-3; possibly TRBD1 for D (6 bases). Deletions cut 7 bases from V and 7 bases from J, with 15 bases between. The CDR3 sequence is 13 residues long. From germline, CDR1 is LNHNV and CDR2 YYDKDF (reference sequence). DNA of the CDR3: TGTGCCACCAACCCAGGGACAACGAATACGCAGTATTTT. It codes for CATNPGTTNTQYF.

J is TRBJ1-2 and V is TRBV12-5; D gene uncertain. Germline V gene sequence: CDR1 LGHNT, CDR2 FRNRAP. Trimming removed 2 bases from V and 4 bases from J, with 14 bases in between. The CDR3 sequence is 15 residues long. CDR3: CASGLPVGRIYGYTF. CDR3 DNA: TGTGCTAGTGGTTTGCCCGTGGGCCGCATCTATGGCTACACCTTC.